This TCR beta chain came from a study of OX40 agonist ivuxolimab in advanced cancers. As for the study in general: From 23 to 79 years was the age range, with a mean of roughly 59 years, and approximately 84% were male. Partial responses were seen in three patients, one with hepatocellular carcinoma and two with cutaneous melanoma.

Some clones are missing from TCRdb's copy, which holds only in-frame ones; the method was immunoSEQ multiplex PCR. The sample includes about 66,000 clones, roughly 80% seen only once; the top ten take 5.5% to 8.5%. This clone was seen only once. V was clipped by 0 bases and J by 1 base, with 6 bases between them. This CDR3 region has 14 residues. From germline, CDR1 is SGHVS and CDR2 FQNEAQ. The V gene is TRBV7-8, the J gene TRBJ1-1; no clear D. The TCR comes from an adult with an advanced solid tumor such as melanoma, head and neck, liver or kidney cancer. Sample: CD4+ or CD8+ T cells sorted from blood, taken in a trial of the OX40 agonist ivuxolimab. CDR3: CASSLAHPNTEAFF. The DNA for the CDR3 is TGTGCCAGCAGCTTAGCGCACCCGAACACTGAAGCTTTCTTT.